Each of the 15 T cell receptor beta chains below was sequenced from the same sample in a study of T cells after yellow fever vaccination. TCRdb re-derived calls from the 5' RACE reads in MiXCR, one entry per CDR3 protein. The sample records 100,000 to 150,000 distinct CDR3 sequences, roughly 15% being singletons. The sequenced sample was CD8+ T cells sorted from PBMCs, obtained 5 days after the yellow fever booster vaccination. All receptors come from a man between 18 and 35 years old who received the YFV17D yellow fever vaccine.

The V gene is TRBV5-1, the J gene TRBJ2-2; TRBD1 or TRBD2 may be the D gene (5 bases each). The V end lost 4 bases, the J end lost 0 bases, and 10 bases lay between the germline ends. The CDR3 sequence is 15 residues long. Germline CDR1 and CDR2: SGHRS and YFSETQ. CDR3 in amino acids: CASSVLGANTGELFF. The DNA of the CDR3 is TGCGCCAGCAGCGTCCTGGGGGCGAACACCGGGGAGCTGTTTTTT.

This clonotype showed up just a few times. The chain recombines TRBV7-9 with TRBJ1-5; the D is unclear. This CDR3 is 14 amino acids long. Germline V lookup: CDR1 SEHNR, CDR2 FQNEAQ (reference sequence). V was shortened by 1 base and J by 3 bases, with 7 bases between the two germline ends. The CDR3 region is CASSLGGTNQPQHF. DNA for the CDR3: TGTGCCAGCAGCTTAGGCGGCACCAATCAGCCCCAGCATTTT.

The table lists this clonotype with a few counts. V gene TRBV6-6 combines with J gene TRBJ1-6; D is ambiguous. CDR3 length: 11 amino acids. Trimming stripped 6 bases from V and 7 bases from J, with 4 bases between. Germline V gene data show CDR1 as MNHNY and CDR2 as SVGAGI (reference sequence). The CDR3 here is CASRANSPLHF. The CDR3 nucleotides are TGTGCCAGCAGGGCGAATTCACCCCTCCACTTT.

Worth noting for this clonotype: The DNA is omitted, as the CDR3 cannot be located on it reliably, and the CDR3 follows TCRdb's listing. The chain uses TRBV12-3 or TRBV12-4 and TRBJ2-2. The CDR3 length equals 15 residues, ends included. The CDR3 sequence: CASSLTNRRAGELFF.

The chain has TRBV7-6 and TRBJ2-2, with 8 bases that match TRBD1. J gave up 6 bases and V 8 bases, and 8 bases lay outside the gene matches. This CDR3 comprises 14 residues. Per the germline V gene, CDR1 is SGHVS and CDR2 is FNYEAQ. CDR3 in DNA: TGTGCCAGCGGGGCAGGGGGCTTCGCCGGGGAGCTGTTTTTT. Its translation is CASGAGGFAGELFF. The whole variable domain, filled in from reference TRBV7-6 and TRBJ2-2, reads GAGVSQSPRYKVTKRGQDVALRCDPISGHVSLYWYRQALGQGPEFLTYFNYEAQQDKSGLPNDRFSAERPEGSISTLTIQRTEQRDSAMYRCASGAGGFAGELFFGEGSRLTVL.

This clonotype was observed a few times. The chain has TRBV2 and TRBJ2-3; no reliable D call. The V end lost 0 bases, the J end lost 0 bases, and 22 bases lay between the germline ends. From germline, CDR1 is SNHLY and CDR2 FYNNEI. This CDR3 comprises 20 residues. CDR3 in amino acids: CASSEAATILLANSTDTQYF. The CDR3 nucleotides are TGTGCCAGCAGTGAAGCGGCCACTATACTATTGGCAAATAGCACAGATACGCAGTATTTT. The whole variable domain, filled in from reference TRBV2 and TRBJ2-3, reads EPEVTQTPSHQVTQMGQEVILRCVPISNHLYFYWYRQILGQKVEFLVSFYNNEISEKSEIFDDQFSVERPDGSNFTLKIRSTKLEDSAMYFCASSEAATILLANSTDTQYFGPGTRLTVL.

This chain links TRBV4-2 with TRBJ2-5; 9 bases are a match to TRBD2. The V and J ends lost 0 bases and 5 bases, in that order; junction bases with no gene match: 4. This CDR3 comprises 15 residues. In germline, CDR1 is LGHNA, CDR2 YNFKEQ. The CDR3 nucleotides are TGTGCCAGCAGCCAAGAAGCGGGGGGTATGGAGACCCAGTACTTC. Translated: CASSQEAGGMETQYF.

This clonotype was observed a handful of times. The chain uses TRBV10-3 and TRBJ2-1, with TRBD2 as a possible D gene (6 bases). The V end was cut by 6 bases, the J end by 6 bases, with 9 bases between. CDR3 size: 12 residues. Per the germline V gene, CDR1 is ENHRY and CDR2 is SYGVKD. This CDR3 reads CAISPTSNEQFF. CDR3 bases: TGTGCCATCAGCCCGACTAGCAATGAGCAGTTCTTC.

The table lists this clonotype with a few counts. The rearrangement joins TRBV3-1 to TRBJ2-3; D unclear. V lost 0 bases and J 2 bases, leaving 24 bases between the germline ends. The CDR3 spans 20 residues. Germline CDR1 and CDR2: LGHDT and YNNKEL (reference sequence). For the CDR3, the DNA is TGTGCCAGCAGCCAAGAGTTTTTAGAGGACCACTCCCGTGACACAGATACGCAGTATTTT. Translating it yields CASSQEFLEDHSRDTDTQYF.

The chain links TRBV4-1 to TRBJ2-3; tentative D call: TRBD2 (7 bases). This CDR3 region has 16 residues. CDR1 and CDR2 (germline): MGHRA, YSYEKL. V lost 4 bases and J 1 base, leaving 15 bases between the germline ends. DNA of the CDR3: TGCGCCAGCAGCCTTGGTGGGGGGGGCGGCACAGATACGCAGTATTTT. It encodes CASSLGGGGGTDTQYF.

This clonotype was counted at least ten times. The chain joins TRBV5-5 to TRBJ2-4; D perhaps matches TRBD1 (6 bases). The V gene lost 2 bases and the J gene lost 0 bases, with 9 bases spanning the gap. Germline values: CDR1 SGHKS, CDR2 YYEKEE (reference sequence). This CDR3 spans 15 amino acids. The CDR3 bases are TGTGCCAGCAGCTTAGAGGGGGTAGCCAAAAACATTCAGTACTTC. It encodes CASSLEGVAKNIQYF. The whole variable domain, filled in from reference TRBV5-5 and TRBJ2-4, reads DAGVTQSPTHLIKTRGQQVTLRCSPISGHKSVSWYQQVLGQGPQFIFQYYEKEERGRGNFPDRFSARQFPNYSSELNVNALLLGDSALYLCASSLEGVAKNIQYFGAGTRLSVL.

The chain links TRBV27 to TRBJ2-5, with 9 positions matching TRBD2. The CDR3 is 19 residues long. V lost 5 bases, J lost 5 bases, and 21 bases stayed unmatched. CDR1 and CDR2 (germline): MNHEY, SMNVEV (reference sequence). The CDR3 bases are TGTGCCAGCAGTGCGCGATTTGTGAAGCGGGGGGCAAATGACGAGACCCAGTACTTC. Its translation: CASSARFVKRGANDETQYF.

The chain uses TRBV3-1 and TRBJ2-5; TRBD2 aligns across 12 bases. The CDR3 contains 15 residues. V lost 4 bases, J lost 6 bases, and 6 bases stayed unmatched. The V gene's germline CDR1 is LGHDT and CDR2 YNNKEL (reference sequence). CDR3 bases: TGTGCCAGCAGCCTGCGACTAGCGGGGGACCAGACCCAGTACTTC. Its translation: CASSLRLAGDQTQYF.

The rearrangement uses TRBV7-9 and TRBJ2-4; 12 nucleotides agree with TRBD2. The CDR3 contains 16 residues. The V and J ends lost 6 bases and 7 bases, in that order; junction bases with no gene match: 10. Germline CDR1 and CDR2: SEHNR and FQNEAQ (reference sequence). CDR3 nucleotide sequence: TGTGCCAGCAGTCCGACTAGCGGGGGTGGGTGGAACATTCAGTACTTC. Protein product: CASSPTSGGGWNIQYF.

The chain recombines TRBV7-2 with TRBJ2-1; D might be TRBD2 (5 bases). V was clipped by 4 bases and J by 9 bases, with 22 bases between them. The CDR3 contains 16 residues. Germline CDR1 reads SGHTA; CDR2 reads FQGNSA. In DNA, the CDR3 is TGTGCCAGCAGCTCCCCCTTCGGGGTGTCTCTGGGTGAGCAGTTCTTC. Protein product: CASSSPFGVSLGEQFF. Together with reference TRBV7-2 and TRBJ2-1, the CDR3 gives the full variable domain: GAGVSQSPSNKVTEKGKDVELRCDPISGHTALYWYRQSLGQGLEFLIYFQGNSAPDKSGLPSDRFSAERTGGSVSTLTIQRTQQEDSAVYLCASSSPFGVSLGEQFFGPGTRLTVL.